The next 11 T cell receptor beta chains were all read from a single sample in a study of blood T cell repertoires in COVID-19. Clones were read by immunoSEQ multiplex PCR, and TCRdb kept only the in-frame ones, dropping some. The table has approximately 300,000 clones, approximately 90% seen once. Source material: peripheral blood. The source of these receptors is a woman in her thirties or forties with acute or convalescent COVID-19.

This chain links TRBV11-2 with TRBJ2-5, with a weak D call TRBD2 (7 bases). The CDR3 contains 16 residues. Trimming cost V 5 bases and J 0 bases, with 16 bases left between them. Looked up from germline, CDR1 is SGHAT and CDR2 is FQNNGV. The CDR3 nucleotides are TGTGCCAGCAGCACATACGGGGGGCCGTACCAAGAGACCCAGTACTTC. It codes for CASSTYGGPYQETQYF.

The J gene is TRBJ2-1, the V gene TRBV7-2; a weak D match, TRBD1 (6 bases). Trimming cost V 5 bases and J 2 bases, with 13 bases left between them. There are 15 residues in the CDR3. Germline V gene data show CDR1 as SGHTA and CDR2 as FQGNSA. CDR3 nucleotides: TGTGCCAGCAGCGACCGCAGGGGAACCTACAATGAGCAGTTCTTC. Translated, it gives CASSDRRGTYNEQFF.

V is TRBV4-1 and J is TRBJ2-5, with 7 positions matching TRBD2. The length of the CDR3 is 16 residues. V shed 0 bases and J 4 bases; nucleotides not matched to a gene: 8. Germline V CDR1 and CDR2: MGHRA, YSYEKL. The CDR3, as DNA: TGCGCCAGCAGCCAAGAGGGTGGTAGCGGGCCAGAGACCCAGTACTTC. Protein product: CASSQEGGSGPETQYF.

The chain couples TRBV28 to TRBJ1-6; D might be TRBD1 (6 bases). Germline-derived CDR1 and CDR2 are MDHEN and SYDVKM. This CDR3 has 15 residues. Trimming removed 6 bases at V and 0 bases at J, with 9 bases between. The chain's CDR3 is CASSDRSSYNSPLHF. In nucleotides, the CDR3 is TGTGCCAGCAGCGACAGGAGCTCCTATAATTCACCCCTCCACTTT.

V gene TRBV15 combines with J gene TRBJ1-5, with D hard to call. Per the germline V gene, CDR1 is LNHNV and CDR2 is YYDKDF (reference sequence). This CDR3 region has 16 residues. Trimming stripped 0 bases from V and 0 bases from J, with 9 bases between. The CDR3 reads CATSRDRGSSNQPQHF. The CDR3 nucleotides read TGTGCCACCAGCAGAGATCGCGGGAGTAGCAATCAGCCCCAGCATTTT.

This chain links TRBV9 with TRBJ2-1, with 8 bases identical to TRBD1. Germline CDR1 reads SGDLS; CDR2 reads YYNGEE. The length of the CDR3 is 17 residues. The V segment lost 2 bases and the J segment 6 bases; nucleotides outside the gene matches: 13. The CDR3 region has the DNA TGTGCCAGCAGCGTCATGACCGGGACAGGTATTGGCAATGAGCAGTTCTTC. Amino acid sequence: CASSVMTGTGIGNEQFF.

The V gene is TRBV7-9, the J gene TRBJ1-4; the match to TRBD1 covers 9 bases. The CDR3 consists of 14 residues. CDR1 is SEHNR and CDR2 is FQNEAQ in the germline V gene (reference sequence). V lost 5 bases and J lost 8; bases outside the gene matches: 6. The CDR3 reads CASSQGQGREKLFF. CDR3 in DNA: TGTGCCAGCAGCCAAGGACAGGGGAGGGAAAAACTGTTTTTT.

This clone was picked up a small number of times. The chain carries TRBV3-1 (or the pseudogene TRBV3-2) and TRBJ1-2; 7 bases match TRBD1. There are 15 residues in the CDR3. Looked up from germline, CDR1 is LGHDT and CDR2 is YNNKEL (reference sequence). V was pared by 1 base and J by 4 bases, with 6 bases of the junction left unmatched. Here the CDR3 reads CASSQAGQTLYGYTF. The CDR3 nucleotides are TGTGCCAGCAGCCAAGCGGGACAGACACTCTATGGCTACACCTTC.

This chain connects TRBV4-1 to TRBJ1-2; tentatively, D is TRBD1 (6 bases). CDR3 length: 16 residues. CDR1 and CDR2 from the germline V gene are MGHRA and YSYEKL. V was shortened by 6 bases and J by 4 bases, with 21 bases between the two germline ends. The CDR3 DNA reads TGCGCCAGCAGGCCCTATAAAGGGGGTTCTCCCTATGGCTACACCTTC. The encoded protein is CASRPYKGGSPYGYTF.

This chain uses TRBV19 with TRBJ1-2; 8 bases fit TRBD1. The CDR3 is 14 amino acids. V shed 7 bases, J shed 0 bases, and the junction held 4 bases outside the gene matches. The germline V gene encodes CDR1 LNHDA and CDR2 SQIVND (reference sequence). The CDR3 here is CASTRDRTNYGYTF. The CDR3 nucleotides are TGTGCCAGTACTAGGGACAGGACTAACTATGGCTACACCTTC.

The CDR3, as DNA: TGCAGTGCTGGACAGAACTATGGCTACACCTTC. Protein: CSAGQNYGYTF. The rearrangement links TRBV20-1 to TRBJ1-2, with TRBD1 as a possible D gene (6 bases). The CDR3 runs 11 residues. Germline V gene data show CDR1 as DFQATT and CDR2 as SNEGSKA (reference sequence). The V end was cut by 5 bases, the J end by 2 bases, with 6 bases between.